This section outlines one T cell receptor (beta chain) sequence together with its context. This record comes from a study of blood T cell repertoires in COVID-19. Across the study: The study drew acute and convalescent COVID-19 samples from the United States, Italy and Spain. In each case, the material was cDNA or gDNA derived from T cells, B-cell-depleted T cells, or PBMCs.

Germline loops: CDR1 SGHRS, CDR2 YFSETQ. The CDR3 runs to 17 residues. V shed 0 bases and J 0 bases; nucleotides not matched to a gene: 4. Clinical history reported by participants formed the basis on which cohorts were assigned. In the original processing: Researchers report that nucleated cell counts were estimated from reference gene primer amplification. Some clones are missing from TCRdb's copy, which holds only in-frame ones; the method was immunoSEQ multiplex PCR. V, J and clone size were drawn from that table, and D and trimming were deduced from the DNA. The table lists about 240,000 clones, approximately 83% of them singletons.

Sequenced material: PBMCs or T cells enriched from blood (not recorded which). The V and J genes are TRBV5-1 and TRBJ2-1, with 9 nucleotides matching TRBD2. The origin of this receptor is a woman between 40 and 50 years old with acute COVID-19. CDR3 loop: CASSLVPSGDSYNEQFF. Written as DNA, the CDR3 is TGCGCCAGCAGCTTGGTACCTAGCGGGGACTCCTACAATGAGCAGTTCTTC.